Listed here are 26 T cell receptor beta chains from one sample, sequenced in a study of T cells in Graves' hyperthyroidism and ophthalmopathy. Amplified TCR beta CDR3 regions derived from RNA transcripts. First-round RT-PCR targeting the TCR CDR3 was performed with the HTBI primer set. MiXCR, run by TCRdb on the multiplex PCR reads, gives a single entry per CDR3 protein. Among 380,000 or so distinct CDR3 sequences listed, roughly 13% were seen once. Sequenced material: blood. Source of these receptors: a man aged 25 to 45 with Graves' hyperthyroidism that later progressed to Graves' ophthalmopathy.

This clonotype was counted at least ten times. The chain couples TRBV11-1 to TRBJ1-1; D remains unclear. This CDR3 is 13 amino acids long. Germline lookup yields CDR1 SGHAT and CDR2 FQDESV (reference sequence). Deletions cut 4 bases from V and 1 base from J, with 7 bases between. The CDR3 here is CASSSKRNTEAFF. Written as DNA, the CDR3 is TGTGCCAGCAGCTCCAAACGGAACACTGAAGCTTTCTTT.

With respect to this clonotype: This may stem from a read error, because a much larger clone lies one nucleotide away. V gene TRBV25-1 combines with J gene TRBJ2-2; 10 bases map to TRBD1. With V trimmed by 5 bases and J by 1 base, 1 base remained unmatched. The CDR3 extends over 15 amino acids. Germline V gene lookup returns CDR1 MGHDK and CDR2 SYGVNS. In DNA form, the CDR3 reads TGTGCCAGCAGTAGGGACAGGGGGAACACCGGGGAGCTGTTTTTT. The encoded protein is CASSRDRGNTGELFF.

The chain carries TRBV27 and TRBJ1-1; TRBD1 aligns across 9 bases. Unmatched junction bases numbered 7, after V lost 3 bases and J lost 11 bases. Germline CDR1 and CDR2: MNHEY and SMNVEV (reference sequence). CDR3 size: 13 residues. The CDR3 region is CASSFSWDRAAFF. The CDR3 DNA follows: TGTGCCAGCAGTTTTTCTTGGGACAGGGCTGCTTTCTTT.

On this clonotype itself: Given a much more abundant clone one base away, this may be a read error. V is TRBV6-1 and J is TRBJ2-5, with D perhaps TRBD1 or TRBD2 (6 bases each). V was trimmed by 1 base and J by 7 bases, leaving 13 bases between them. Germline values: CDR1 MNHNS, CDR2 SASEGT. This CDR3 region has 14 residues. CDR3 sequence reads: CASSEGGARGTQYF. CDR3 nucleotide sequence: TGTGCCAGCAGTGAAGGGGGGGCGAGGGGGACCCAGTACTTC.

Ten or more counts support this clonotype. V and J are TRBV7-9 and TRBJ1-5; 7 nucleotides line up with TRBD1. The CDR3 totals 16 residues. Germline-derived CDR1 and CDR2 are SEHNR and FQNEAQ (reference sequence). V lost 4 bases and J lost 0; bases outside the gene matches: 6. CDR3 coding DNA: TGTGCCAGCAGCTCTGACAGGGAGTATAGCAATCAGCCCCAGCATTTT. Its protein is CASSSDREYSNQPQHF.

This clonotype came up many times. The rearrangement uses TRBV7-6 and TRBJ2-7; a possible D gene is TRBD1 (5 bases). V gave up 2 bases and J gave up 5 bases, with 13 bases separating them. Germline V gives CDR1 SGHVS, CDR2 FNYEAQ. The CDR3 totals 14 residues. As DNA, the CDR3 is TGTGCCAGCAGCTTAAGGCAGGGAACTGACGAGCAGTACTTC. As protein: CASSLRQGTDEQYF.

This chain links TRBV27 with TRBJ2-1, with TRBD1 matching over 7 bases. The CDR3 loop spans 15 amino acids. From germline, CDR1 is MNHEY and CDR2 SMNVEV (reference sequence). V was clipped by 4 bases and J by 2 bases; unmatched bases: 5. CDR3 in amino acids: CASSYTGDPYNEQFF. In nucleotides, the CDR3 is TGTGCCAGCAGTTATACAGGGGACCCCTACAATGAGCAGTTCTTC.

This clonotype was recorded many times. This rearrangement joins TRBV7-2 to TRBJ2-3; D is unresolved. Germline values: CDR1 SGHTA, CDR2 FQGNSA. V was cut by 7 bases and J by 6 bases, with 11 bases left in between. There are 12 residues in the CDR3. The chain's CDR3 is CASTSWGDTQYF. CDR3 sequence (DNA): TGTGCCAGCACCAGTTGGGGTGATACGCAGTATTTT.

This clonotype was detected only a few times. The chain links TRBV28 to TRBJ2-5; the match to TRBD2 covers 11 bases. This CDR3 region has 15 residues. Trimming removed 6 bases from V and 3 bases from J; junction bases left unmatched: 6. CDR1 is MDHEN, CDR2 SYDVKM, per germline. The CDR3 is CASRLLAGVKETQYF. For the CDR3, the DNA is TGTGCCAGCAGATTACTAGCGGGGGTGAAAGAGACCCAGTACTTC. Looking up the rest from reference TRBV28 and TRBJ2-5 gives the full variable domain: DVKVTQSSRYLVKRTGEKVFLECVQDMDHENMFWYRQDPGLGLRLIYFSYDVKMKEKGDIPEGYSVSREKKERFSLILESASTNQTSMYLCASRLLAGVKETQYFGPGTRLLVL.

This clonotype was observed a handful of times. The rearrangement joins TRBV7-7 to TRBJ2-2; 14 bases fit TRBD2. The V gene's germline CDR1 is SSHAT and CDR2 FNYEAQ (reference sequence). V was pared by 3 bases and J by 5 bases, with 14 bases of the junction left unmatched. The CDR3 is 20 amino acids. The CDR3 sequence: CASSLGRPRLAGGPTGELFF. In nucleotides, the CDR3 is TGTGCCAGCAGCTTGGGACGTCCCCGACTAGCGGGGGGGCCAACCGGGGAGCTGTTTTTT.

This clonotype appeared a few times. The J gene is TRBJ2-4, the V gene TRBV7-9, with a possible D match to TRBD2 (5 bases). There are 14 residues in the CDR3. CDR1 and CDR2 from the germline V gene are SEHNR and FQNEAQ (reference sequence). Trimming cost V 8 bases and J 6 bases, with 17 bases left between them. The CDR3 loop is CASGNGVELNIQYF. The DNA of the CDR3 is TGTGCCAGCGGGAACGGGGTAGAGTTAAACATTCAGTACTTC.

Only a few counts were recorded for this clonotype. The chain combines TRBV29-1 with TRBJ2-3; 9 bases are shared with TRBD2. The V gene end was trimmed by 0 bases and the J gene end by 3 bases; junction bases not matched to a gene: 4. Germline V gives CDR1 SQVTM, CDR2 ANQGSEA. This CDR3 comprises 15 residues. CDR3 nucleotides: TGCAGCGTTGAAGAGGGGCGGGGGGGAACAGATACGCAGTATTTT. Protein product: CSVEEGRGGTDTQYF.

This clonotype was detected ten times or more. This chain links TRBV6-1 with TRBJ1-2; D may be TRBD1 (6 bases). CDR3 length: 13 amino acids. CDR1 is MNHNS, CDR2 SASEGT, per germline. V was cut by 2 bases and J by 8 bases, with 12 bases left in between. The CDR3 reads CASSESGARGYTF. As DNA, the CDR3 is TGTGCCAGCAGTGAATCGGGGGCGCGAGGCTACACCTTC.

In this sample, this clonotype turned up many times. The chain has TRBV27 and TRBJ1-6; D not resolved. This CDR3 comprises 14 residues. Per germline, CDR1 MNHEY and CDR2 SMNVEV (reference sequence). Trimming pared 7 bases from V and 4 bases from J, leaving 11 bases between. The chain's CDR3 is CASILVLYNSPLHF. The CDR3 coding sequence is TGTGCCAGCATCTTGGTACTATATAATTCACCCCTCCACTTT.

In this sample, this clonotype turned up many times. V usage is TRBV10-3 and J usage is TRBJ2-2, with D hard to call. The CDR3 spans 13 residues. Germline CDR1 is ENHRY and CDR2 is SYGVKD. V dropped 8 bases and J dropped 1 base, with 8 bases sitting between them. CDR3 bases: TGTGCCATCGGCGCAGAGAACACCGGGGAGCTGTTTTTT. Translated, it gives CAIGAENTGELFF.

This clonotype came up a few times. The DNA for the CDR3 is TGCGCCAGCAGCGCCTATCGGACTAGAAAAACAGATACGCAGTATTTT. Residues: CASSAYRTRKTDTQYF. The chain joins TRBV5-1 to TRBJ2-3; 7 bases agree with TRBD2. V dropped 4 bases and J dropped 3; count of bases not matched to a gene: 11. In germline, CDR1 is SGHRS, CDR2 YFSETQ. The CDR3 is made up of 16 amino acids.

This clonotype was counted a few times. The chain is built from TRBV29-1 and TRBJ1-2, with D possibly being TRBD1 (5 bases). Trimming removed 7 bases at V and 2 bases at J, with 20 bases between. Germline V lookup: CDR1 SQVTM, CDR2 ANQGSEA. The CDR3 is 15 amino acids. CDR3 loop: CSARVRETTNYGYTF. Written as DNA, the CDR3 is TGCAGCGCCAGGGTCAGGGAGACTACCAACTATGGCTACACCTTC.

V usage is TRBV18 and J usage is TRBJ1-2; D is unclear. V lost 3 bases, J lost 8 bases, and 16 bases lay in between. The CDR3 has 14 residues. Germline CDR1 KGHSH, CDR2 LQKENI. In DNA form, the CDR3 reads TGTGCCAGCTCACCGACGATGAAGGGAAGCGGCTACACCTTC. Its protein is CASSPTMKGSGYTF.

Remarks on this clonotype: A much larger clone differs by one base, so this may be a read error. The V gene is TRBV7-8, the J gene TRBJ2-7; tentative D call: TRBD2 (6 bases). CDR3 length: 14 amino acids. Germline CDR1 is SGHVS and CDR2 is FQNEAQ. The CDR3 sequence: CASSPGLNSYEQDF. The CDR3 nucleotides are TGTGCCAGCAGCCCGGGACTCAACTCCTACGAGCAGGACTTC.

This clonotype has only one observation. The chain joins TRBV20-1 to TRBJ2-7, with TRBD1 matching over 7 bases. Losses at the gene ends were 4 bases for V and 4 bases for J; bases not matched to a gene: 13. CDR1 and CDR2 from the germline V gene are DFQATT and SNEGSKA (reference sequence). The CDR3 loop spans 15 amino acids. In DNA form, the CDR3 reads TGCAGTGCTACGGCCGGGACAGTGACCAAATACGAGCAGTACTTC. It translates to CSATAGTVTKYEQYF.

In this sample, this clonotype turned up many times. The chain links TRBV2 to TRBJ1-4; D gene uncertain. The CDR3 runs 13 residues. V was cut by 6 bases and J by 6 bases, with 11 bases left in between. CDR1 is SNHLY and CDR2 is FYNNEI in the germline V gene. The DNA for the CDR3 is TGTGCCAGCAGGGCCGGGAGGGATGAAAAACTGTTTTTT. The encoded protein is CASRAGRDEKLFF.

The table lists this clonotype with a few counts. J is TRBJ1-2 and V is TRBV4-1; no clear D. There are 16 residues in the CDR3. Trimming pared 0 bases from V and 6 bases from J, leaving 17 bases between. Germline CDR1 MGHRA, CDR2 YSYEKL. The chain's CDR3 is CASSQDGSPTVNGYTF. The CDR3 DNA sequence: TGCGCCAGCAGCCAAGATGGATCGCCAACCGTAAATGGCTACACCTTC.

This clonotype was observed a few times. This rearrangement joins TRBV28 to TRBJ1-6; tentatively, D is TRBD1 (6 bases). Germline CDR1 and CDR2: MDHEN and SYDVKM. This CDR3 has 14 amino acids. Trimming left V 5 bases short and J 4 bases short, with 9 bases between. The CDR3 region has the DNA TGTGCCAGCAGTACAGGGTTTTATAATTCACCCCTCCACTTT. Translated: CASSTGFYNSPLHF.

Many counts were recorded for this clonotype. The rearrangement links TRBV5-8 to TRBJ1-5, with D unclear. The germline V gene encodes CDR1 SGHTS and CDR2 YDEGEE. The CDR3 has 15 amino acids. The V and J ends lost 0 bases and 3 bases respectively, with 10 bases between them. Here the CDR3 reads CASSLGQVHNQPQHF. CDR3 bases: TGTGCCAGCAGCTTGGGGCAAGTACACAATCAGCCCCAGCATTTT.

V gene TRBV6-1 combines with J gene TRBJ2-3; D is perhaps TRBD2 (6 bases). Per germline, CDR1 MNHNS and CDR2 SASEGT. V lost 5 bases, J lost 2 bases, and 8 bases lay in between. This CDR3 is 13 amino acids long. The CDR3 bases are TGTGCCAGCAGTAGGACTAACACAGATACGCAGTATTTT. Encoded protein: CASSRTNTDTQYF.

This clonotype was counted only a few times. This sequence joins TRBV12-3 or TRBV12-4 and TRBJ1-4; D is ambiguous. The CDR3 contains 11 residues. Trimming left V 3 bases short and J 8 bases short, with 4 bases between. CDR3: CASSLQEKLFF. CDR3 DNA sequence: TGTGCCAGCAGTTTGCAGGAAAAACTGTTTTTT.